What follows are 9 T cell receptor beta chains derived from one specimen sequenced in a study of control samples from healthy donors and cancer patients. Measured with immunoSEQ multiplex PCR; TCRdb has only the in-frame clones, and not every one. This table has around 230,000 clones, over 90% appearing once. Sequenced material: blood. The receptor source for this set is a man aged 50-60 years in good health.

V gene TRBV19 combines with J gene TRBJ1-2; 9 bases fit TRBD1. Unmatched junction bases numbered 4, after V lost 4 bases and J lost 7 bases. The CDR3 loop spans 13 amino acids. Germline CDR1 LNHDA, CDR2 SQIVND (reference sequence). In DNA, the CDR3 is TGTGCCAGTAGTAGCAGGGACAGGGTTGGCTACACCTTC. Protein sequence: CASSSRDRVGYTF.

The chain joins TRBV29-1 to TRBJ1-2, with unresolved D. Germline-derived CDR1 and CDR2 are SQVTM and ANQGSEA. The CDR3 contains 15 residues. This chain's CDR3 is CSADSVKALNYGYTF. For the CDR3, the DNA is TGCAGTGCCGACTCCGTGAAGGCCCTTAACTATGGCTACACCTTC.

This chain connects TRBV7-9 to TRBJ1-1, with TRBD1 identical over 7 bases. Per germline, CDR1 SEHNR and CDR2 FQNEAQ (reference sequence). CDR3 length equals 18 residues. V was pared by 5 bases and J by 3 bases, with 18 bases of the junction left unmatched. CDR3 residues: CASSPLLGRGFLDTEAFF. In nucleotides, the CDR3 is TGTGCCAGCAGCCCCCTTCTGGGCAGGGGGTTTTTGGACACTGAAGCTTTCTTT.

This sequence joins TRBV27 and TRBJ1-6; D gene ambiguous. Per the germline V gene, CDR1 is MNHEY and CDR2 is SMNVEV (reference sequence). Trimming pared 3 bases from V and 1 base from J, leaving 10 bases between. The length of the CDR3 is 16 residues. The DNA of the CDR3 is TGTGCCAGCAGTTTTGCCCGACGGTCCTATAATTCACCCCTCCACTTT. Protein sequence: CASSFARRSYNSPLHF.

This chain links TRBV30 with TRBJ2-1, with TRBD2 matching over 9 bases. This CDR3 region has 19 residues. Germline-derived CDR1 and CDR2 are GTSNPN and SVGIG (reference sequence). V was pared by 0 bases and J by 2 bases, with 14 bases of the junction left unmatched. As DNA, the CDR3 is TGTGCCTGGAGTGTACACAAACTTTTAGCGGGGGTAACCTACAATGAGCAGTTCTTC. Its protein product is CAWSVHKLLAGVTYNEQFF.

CDR3 bases: TGTGCCAGCAGCTTTTCCAGGGTTTTGGTCTATGGCTACACCTTC. This codes for CASSFSRVLVYGYTF. The chain employs TRBV7-2 and TRBJ1-2; TRBD1 might be the D (5 bases). With 3 bases removed from V and 4 bases from J, the gap between germline ends came to 15 bases. The CDR3 spans 15 residues. Per the germline V gene, CDR1 is SGHTA and CDR2 is FQGNSA.

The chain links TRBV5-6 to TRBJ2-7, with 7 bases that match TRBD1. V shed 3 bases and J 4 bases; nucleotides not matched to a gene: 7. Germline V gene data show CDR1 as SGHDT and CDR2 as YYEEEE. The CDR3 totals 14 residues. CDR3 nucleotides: TGTGCCAGCAGCTCTCCGGGACAGAGTTACGAGCAGTACTTC. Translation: CASSSPGQSYEQYF.

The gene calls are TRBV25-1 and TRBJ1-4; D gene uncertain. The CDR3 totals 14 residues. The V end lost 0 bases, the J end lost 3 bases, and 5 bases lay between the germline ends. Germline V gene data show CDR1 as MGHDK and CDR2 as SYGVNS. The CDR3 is CASSEYGPNEKLFF. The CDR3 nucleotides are TGTGCCAGCAGTGAATATGGCCCTAATGAAAAACTGTTTTTT.

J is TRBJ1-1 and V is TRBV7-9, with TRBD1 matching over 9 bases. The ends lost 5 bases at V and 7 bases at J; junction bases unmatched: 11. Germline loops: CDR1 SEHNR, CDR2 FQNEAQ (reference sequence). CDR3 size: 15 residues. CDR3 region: CASSPSRDRADEAFF. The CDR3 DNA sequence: TGTGCCAGCAGCCCGTCCCGGGACAGGGCCGATGAAGCTTTCTTT.